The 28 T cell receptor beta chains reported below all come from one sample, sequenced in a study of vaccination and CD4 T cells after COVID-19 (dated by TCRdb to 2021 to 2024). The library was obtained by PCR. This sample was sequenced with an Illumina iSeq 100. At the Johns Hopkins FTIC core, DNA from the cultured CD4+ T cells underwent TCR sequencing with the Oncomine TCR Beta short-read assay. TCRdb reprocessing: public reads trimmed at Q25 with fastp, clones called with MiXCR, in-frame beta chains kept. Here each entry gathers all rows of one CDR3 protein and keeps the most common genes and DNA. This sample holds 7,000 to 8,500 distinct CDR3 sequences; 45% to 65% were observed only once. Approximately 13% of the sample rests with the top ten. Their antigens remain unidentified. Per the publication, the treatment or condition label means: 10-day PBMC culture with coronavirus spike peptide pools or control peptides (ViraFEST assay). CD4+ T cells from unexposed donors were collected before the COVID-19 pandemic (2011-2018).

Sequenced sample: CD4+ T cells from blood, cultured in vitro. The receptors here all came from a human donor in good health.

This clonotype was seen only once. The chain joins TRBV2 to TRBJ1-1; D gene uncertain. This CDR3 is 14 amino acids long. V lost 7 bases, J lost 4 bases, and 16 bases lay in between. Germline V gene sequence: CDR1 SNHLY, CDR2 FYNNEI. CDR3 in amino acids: CASKSASLGTEAFF. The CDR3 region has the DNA TGTGCCAGCAAAAGTGCGTCCTTGGGCACTGAAGCTTTCTTT.

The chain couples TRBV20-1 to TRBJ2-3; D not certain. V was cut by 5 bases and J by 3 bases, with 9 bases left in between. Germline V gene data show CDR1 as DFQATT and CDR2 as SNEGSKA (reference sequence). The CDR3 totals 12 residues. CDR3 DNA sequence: TGCAGTGCTCTCCTAAGGACAGATACGCAGTATTTT. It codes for CSALLRTDTQYF.

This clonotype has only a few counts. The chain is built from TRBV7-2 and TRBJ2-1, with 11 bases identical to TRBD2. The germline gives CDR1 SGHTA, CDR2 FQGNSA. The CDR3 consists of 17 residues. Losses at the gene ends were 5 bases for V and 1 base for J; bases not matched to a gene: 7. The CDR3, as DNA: TGTGCCAGCAGCGCTCTAGCGGGGGGCAGTTCCTACAATGAGCAGTTCTTC. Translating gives CASSALAGGSSYNEQFF.

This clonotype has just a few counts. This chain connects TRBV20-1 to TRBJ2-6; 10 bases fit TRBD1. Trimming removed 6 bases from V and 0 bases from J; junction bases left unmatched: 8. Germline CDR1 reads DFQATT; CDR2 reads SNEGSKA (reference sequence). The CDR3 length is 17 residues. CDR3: CSAWRDRGLSGANVLTF. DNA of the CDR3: TGCAGTGCGTGGAGGGACAGGGGTCTCTCTGGGGCCAACGTCCTGACTTTC.

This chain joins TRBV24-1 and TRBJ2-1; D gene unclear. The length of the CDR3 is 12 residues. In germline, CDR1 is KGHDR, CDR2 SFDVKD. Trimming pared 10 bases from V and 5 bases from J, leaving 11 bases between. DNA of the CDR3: TGTGCCACGAGGAGCGCCAACAATGAGCAGTTCTTC. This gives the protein CATRSANNEQFF.

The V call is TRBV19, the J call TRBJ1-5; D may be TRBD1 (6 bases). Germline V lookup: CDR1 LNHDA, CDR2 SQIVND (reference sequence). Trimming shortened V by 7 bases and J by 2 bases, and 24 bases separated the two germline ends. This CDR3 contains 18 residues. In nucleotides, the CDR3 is TGTGCCAGTACCCTAAGGGGGGGTCCTGGGTCTGGCAATCAGCCCCAGCATTTT. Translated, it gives CASTLRGGPGSGNQPQHF.

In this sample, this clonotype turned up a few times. The CDR3 spells CASSFQQNQPQHF. CDR3 bases: TGTGCCAGCAGCTTTCAACAAAATCAGCCCCAGCATTTT. The chain uses TRBV7-2 and TRBJ1-5; D gene ambiguous. Germline CDR1 SGHTA, CDR2 FQGNSA. V lost 3 bases and J lost 4, with 7 bases in between. The CDR3 contains 13 residues.

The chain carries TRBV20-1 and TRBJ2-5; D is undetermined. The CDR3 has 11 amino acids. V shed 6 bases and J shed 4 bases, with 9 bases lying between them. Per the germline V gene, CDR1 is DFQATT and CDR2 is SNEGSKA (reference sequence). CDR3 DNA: TGCAGTGCAGGGTGGGGAGAGACCCAGTACTTC. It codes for CSAGWGETQYF.

The CDR3 here is CASSPRNTEAFF. CDR3 nucleotides: TGTGCCAGCTCACCGAGAAACACTGAAGCTTTCTTT. The chain uses TRBV18 and TRBJ1-1; D remains ambiguous. The V gene lost 3 bases and the J gene lost 2 bases, with 4 bases spanning the gap. The CDR3 is 12 residues long. Germline V gene sequence: CDR1 KGHSH, CDR2 LQKENI.

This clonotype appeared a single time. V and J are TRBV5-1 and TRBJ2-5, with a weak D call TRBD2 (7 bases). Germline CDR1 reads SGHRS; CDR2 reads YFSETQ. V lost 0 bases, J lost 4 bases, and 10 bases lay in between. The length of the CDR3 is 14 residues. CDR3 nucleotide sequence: TGCGCCAGCAGCTTGGATCGGGGGGCAGAGACCCAGTACTTC. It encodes CASSLDRGAETQYF.

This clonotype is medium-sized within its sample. The CDR3 DNA follows: TGTGCCACCAGCAGAGAACGTCTAGCGGGGAGTGAGCAGTTCTTC. It specifies CATSRERLAGSEQFF. This chain joins TRBV15 and TRBJ2-1, with TRBD2 matching 9 bases. The length of the CDR3 is 15 residues. CDR1 LNHNV and CDR2 YYDKDF come from the germline V gene (reference sequence). Trimming removed 0 bases from V and 9 bases from J; junction bases left unmatched: 6.

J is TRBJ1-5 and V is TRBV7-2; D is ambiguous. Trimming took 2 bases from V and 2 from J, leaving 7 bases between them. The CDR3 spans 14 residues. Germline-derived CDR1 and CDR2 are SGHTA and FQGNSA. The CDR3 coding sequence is TGTGCCAGCAGCTTAAATGGGGGCAATCAGCCCCAGCATTTT. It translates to CASSLNGGNQPQHF.

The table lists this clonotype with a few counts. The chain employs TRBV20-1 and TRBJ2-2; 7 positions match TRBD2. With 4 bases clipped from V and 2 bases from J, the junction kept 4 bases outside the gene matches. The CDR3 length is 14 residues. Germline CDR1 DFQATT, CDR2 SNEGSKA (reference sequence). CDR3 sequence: CSATLAINTGELFF. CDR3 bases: TGCAGTGCTACACTAGCGATAAACACCGGGGAGCTGTTTTTT.

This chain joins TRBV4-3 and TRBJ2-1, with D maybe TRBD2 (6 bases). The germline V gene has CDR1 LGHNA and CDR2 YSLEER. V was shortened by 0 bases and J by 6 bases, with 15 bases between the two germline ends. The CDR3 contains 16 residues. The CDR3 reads CASSQDGAGYGNEQFF. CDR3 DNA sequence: TGCGCCAGCAGCCAAGATGGGGCGGGGTACGGCAATGAGCAGTTCTTC.

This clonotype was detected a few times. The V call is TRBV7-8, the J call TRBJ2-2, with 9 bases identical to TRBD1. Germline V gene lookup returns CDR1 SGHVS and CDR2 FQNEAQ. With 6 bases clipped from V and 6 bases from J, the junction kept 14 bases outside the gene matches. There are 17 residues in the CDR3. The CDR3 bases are TGTGCCAGCAGGGGAGACCGGGACAGGGTCTTGGCCGGGGAGCTGTTTTTT. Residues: CASRGDRDRVLAGELFF. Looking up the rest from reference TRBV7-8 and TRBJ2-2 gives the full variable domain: GAGVSQSPRYKVAKRGQDVALRCDPISGHVSLFWYQQALGQGPEFLTYFQNEAQLDKSGLPSDRFFAERPEGSVSTLKIQRTQQEDSAVYLCASRGDRDRVLAGELFFGEGSRLTVL.

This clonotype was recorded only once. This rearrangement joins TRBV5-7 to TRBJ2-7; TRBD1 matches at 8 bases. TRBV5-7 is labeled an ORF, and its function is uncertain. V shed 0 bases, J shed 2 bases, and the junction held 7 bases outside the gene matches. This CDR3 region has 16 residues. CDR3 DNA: TGTGCCAGCAGCTTGGGTTGCGCAGGGGGCACCTACGAGCAGTACTTC. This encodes CASSLGCAGGTYEQYF.

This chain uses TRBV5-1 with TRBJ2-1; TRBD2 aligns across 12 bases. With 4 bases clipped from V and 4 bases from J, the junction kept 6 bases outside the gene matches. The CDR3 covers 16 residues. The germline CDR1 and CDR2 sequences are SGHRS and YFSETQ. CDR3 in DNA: TGCGCCAGCAGCATGGGACTAGCGGGTTTTTACAATGAGCAGTTCTTC. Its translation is CASSMGLAGFYNEQFF.

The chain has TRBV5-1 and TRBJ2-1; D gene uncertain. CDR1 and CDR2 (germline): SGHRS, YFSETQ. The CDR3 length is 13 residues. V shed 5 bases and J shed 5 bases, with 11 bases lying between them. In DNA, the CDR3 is TGCGCCAGCAGTATAGACCGAGACAATGAGCAGTTCTTC. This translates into CASSIDRDNEQFF. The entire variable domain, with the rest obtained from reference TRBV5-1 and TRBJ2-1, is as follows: KAGVTQTPRYLIKTRGQQVTLSCSPISGHRSVSWYQQTPGQGLQFLFEYFSETQRNKGNFPGRFSGRQFSNSRSEMNVSTLELGDSALYLCASSIDRDNEQFFGPGTRLTVL.

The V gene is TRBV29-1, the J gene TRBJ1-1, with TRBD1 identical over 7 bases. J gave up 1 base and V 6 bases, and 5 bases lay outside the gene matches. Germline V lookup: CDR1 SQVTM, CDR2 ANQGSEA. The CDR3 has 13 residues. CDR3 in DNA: TGCAGCGTAGAGGACAGGACGAACACTGAAGCTTTCTTT. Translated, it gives CSVEDRTNTEAFF.

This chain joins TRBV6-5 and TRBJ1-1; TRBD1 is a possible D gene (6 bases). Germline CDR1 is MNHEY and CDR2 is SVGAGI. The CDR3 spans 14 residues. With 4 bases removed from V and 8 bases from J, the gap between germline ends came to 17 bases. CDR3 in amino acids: CASSSGGGRPEAFF. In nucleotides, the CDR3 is TGTGCCAGCAGTTCCGGGGGGGGCAGGCCGGAAGCTTTCTTT.

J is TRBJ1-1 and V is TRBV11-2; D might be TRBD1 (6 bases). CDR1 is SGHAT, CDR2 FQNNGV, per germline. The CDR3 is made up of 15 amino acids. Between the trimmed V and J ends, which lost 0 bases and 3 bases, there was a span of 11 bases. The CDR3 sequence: CASSLEDRTDTEAFF. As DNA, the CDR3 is TGTGCCAGCAGCTTAGAGGACAGAACAGACACTGAAGCTTTCTTT.

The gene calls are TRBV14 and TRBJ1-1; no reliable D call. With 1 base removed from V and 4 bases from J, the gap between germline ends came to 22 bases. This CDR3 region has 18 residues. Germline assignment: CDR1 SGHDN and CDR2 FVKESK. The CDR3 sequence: CASSQGWFRAGSLTEAFF. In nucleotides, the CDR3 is TGTGCCAGCAGCCAAGGTTGGTTTCGCGCCGGCAGTCTCACTGAAGCTTTCTTT.

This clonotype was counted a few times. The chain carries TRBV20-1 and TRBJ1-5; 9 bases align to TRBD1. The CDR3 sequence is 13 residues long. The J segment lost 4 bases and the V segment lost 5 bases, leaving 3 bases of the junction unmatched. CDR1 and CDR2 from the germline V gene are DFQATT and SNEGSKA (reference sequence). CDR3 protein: CSAGGQGNQPQHF. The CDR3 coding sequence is TGCAGTGCTGGAGGACAGGGGAATCAGCCCCAGCATTTT.

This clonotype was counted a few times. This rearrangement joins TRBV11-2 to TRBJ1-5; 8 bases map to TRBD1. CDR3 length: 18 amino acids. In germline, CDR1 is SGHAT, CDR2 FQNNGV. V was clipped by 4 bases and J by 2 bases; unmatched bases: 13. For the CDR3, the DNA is TGTGCCAGCAGCTCATCAGACAGGGGAGTGTTGGGCAATCAGCCCCAGCATTTT. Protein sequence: CASSSSDRGVLGNQPQHF.

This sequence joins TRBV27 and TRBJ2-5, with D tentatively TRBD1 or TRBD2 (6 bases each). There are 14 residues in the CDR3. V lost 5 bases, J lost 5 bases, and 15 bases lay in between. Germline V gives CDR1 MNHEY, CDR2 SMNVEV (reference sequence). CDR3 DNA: TGTGCCAGCAGTCTCAGGGGAGGCGGGGAGACCCAGTACTTC. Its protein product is CASSLRGGGETQYF.

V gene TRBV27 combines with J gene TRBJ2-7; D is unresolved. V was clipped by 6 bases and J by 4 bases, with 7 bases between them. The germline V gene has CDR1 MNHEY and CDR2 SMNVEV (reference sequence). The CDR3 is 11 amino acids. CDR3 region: CASSLGYEQYF. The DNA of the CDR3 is TGTGCCAGCAGCCTAGGTTACGAGCAGTACTTC.

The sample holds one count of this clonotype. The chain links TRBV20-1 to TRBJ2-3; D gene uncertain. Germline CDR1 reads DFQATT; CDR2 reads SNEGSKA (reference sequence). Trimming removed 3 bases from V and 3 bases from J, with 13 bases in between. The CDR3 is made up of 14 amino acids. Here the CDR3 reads CSASVARSTDTQYF. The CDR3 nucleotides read TGCAGTGCTAGTGTGGCTAGAAGTACAGATACGCAGTATTTT.

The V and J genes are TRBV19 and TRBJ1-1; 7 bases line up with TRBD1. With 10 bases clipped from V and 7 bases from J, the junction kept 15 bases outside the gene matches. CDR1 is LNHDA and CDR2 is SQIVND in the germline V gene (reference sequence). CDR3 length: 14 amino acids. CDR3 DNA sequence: TGTGCCAATCCTACGGGACAGAGGTGTAGTGAAGCTTTCTTT. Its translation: CANPTGQRCSEAFF.